These 25 T cell receptor beta chains came from one sample sequenced in a study of CD8 T cells in ankylosing spondylitis. TCRdb independently ran MiXCR on the 5' RACE reads; one entry per CDR3 protein. Among 150,000 to 200,000 distinct CDR3 sequences listed, 15% to 20% were seen once. The sequenced sample consisted of blood, either unsorted or a sorted T cell fraction (not recorded which). The source is a male donor aged 10 to 35 with ankylosing spondylitis or in good health (not recorded which).

Many counts were recorded for this clonotype. The rearrangement uses TRBV4-3 and TRBJ1-1; D perhaps matches TRBD1 (5 bases). Germline CDR1 reads LGHNA; CDR2 reads YSLEER. CDR3 length: 17 residues. Trimming shortened V by 1 base and J by 0 bases, and 15 bases separated the two germline ends. Here the CDR3 DNA reads TGCGCCAGCAGCCAAGCGAATTCGGGGCGCCTGAACACTGAAGCTTTCTTT. Its translation: CASSQANSGRLNTEAFF.

The chain carries TRBV5-8 and TRBJ1-2; tentatively, D is TRBD1 (5 bases). Trimming took 8 bases from V and 5 from J, leaving 22 bases between them. The CDR3 is 15 residues long. Per the germline V gene, CDR1 is SGHTS and CDR2 is YDEGEE. CDR3 DNA: TGTGCCAGAGGATCAAGGGCAGGGCAAGGGTATGGCTACACCTTC. Amino acid sequence: CARGSRAGQGYGYTF. The full variable domain, in which reference TRBV5-8 and TRBJ1-2 provide the parts outside the CDR3, is EAGVTQSPTHLIKTRGQQATLRCSPISGHTSVYWYQQALGLGLQFLLWYDEGEERNRGNFPPRFSGRQFPNYSSELNVNALELEDSALYLCARGSRAGQGYGYTFGSGTRLTVV.

This clonotype was observed many times. The V gene is TRBV30, the J gene TRBJ2-7, with TRBD1 identical over 7 bases. Trimming cost V 5 bases and J 3 bases; bases outside gene matches: 4. CDR3 length: 12 amino acids. The germline CDR1 and CDR2 sequences are GTSNPN and SVGIG (reference sequence). Here the CDR3 DNA reads TGTGCCTGGGGTCACAGGGGCTACGAGCAGTACTTC. The encoded protein is CAWGHRGYEQYF.

This clonotype showed up many times. The rearrangement uses TRBV12-3 or TRBV12-4 and TRBJ2-1; no reliable D call. V lost 3 bases and J 8 bases, leaving 5 bases between the germline ends. This CDR3 contains 11 residues. CDR3 in amino acids: CASSFVHEQFF. CDR3 coding DNA: TGTGCCAGCAGTTTTGTCCATGAGCAGTTCTTC.

This clonotype came up many times. V usage is TRBV25-1 and J usage is TRBJ1-2; 10 nucleotides align to TRBD1. The CDR3 contains 17 residues. Losses at the gene ends were 0 bases for V and 6 bases for J; bases not matched to a gene: 10. Germline V gene lookup returns CDR1 MGHDK and CDR2 SYGVNS. CDR3 nucleotides: TGTGCCAGCAGTGAATATCTACCGGGACAGGGGAGCGATGGCTACACCTTC. The encoded protein is CASSEYLPGQGSDGYTF.

This clonotype was recorded at least ten times. The chain employs TRBV5-1 and TRBJ2-1; D uncertain. This CDR3 is built from 15 residues. V was pared by 4 bases and J by 8 bases, with 19 bases between. CDR1 is SGHRS, CDR2 YFSETQ, per germline. CDR3: CASSQSLGLADEQFF. CDR3 nucleotides: TGCGCCAGCAGCCAGAGCTTGGGATTGGCCGATGAGCAGTTCTTC. Full variable domain (remainder filled in from reference TRBV5-1 and TRBJ2-1): KAGVTQTPRYLIKTRGQQVTLSCSPISGHRSVSWYQQTPGQGLQFLFEYFSETQRNKGNFPGRFSGRQFSNSRSEMNVSTLELGDSALYLCASSQSLGLADEQFFGPGTRLTVL.

This clonotype was observed at least ten times. For the CDR3, the DNA is TGTGCCAGCAGCCTGGGACAGTTAGTTGACACGCAGTATTTT. Protein sequence: CASSLGQLVDTQYF. This chain links TRBV2 with TRBJ2-3, with 7 bases matching TRBD1. The CDR3 totals 14 residues. Losses at the gene ends were 6 bases for V and 9 bases for J; bases not matched to a gene: 12. Germline V gives CDR1 SNHLY, CDR2 FYNNEI.

This clonotype was recorded at least ten times. This chain links TRBV5-1 with TRBJ2-3; 7 positions match TRBD1. Germline lookup yields CDR1 SGHRS and CDR2 YFSETQ. The CDR3 consists of 14 residues. Germline trimming cut 4 bases from V and 6 bases from J; bases unmatched to any gene: 8. For the CDR3, the DNA is TGCGCCAGCAGCATATACAGGGGAGAGGATACGCAGTATTTT. It translates to CASSIYRGEDTQYF.

At least ten counts were recorded for this clonotype. The genes are TRBV12-3 or TRBV12-4 and TRBJ1-5, with D maybe TRBD1 (5 bases). The V gene lost 8 bases and the J gene lost 4 bases, with 15 bases spanning the gap. There are 14 residues in the CDR3. CDR3 DNA sequence: TGTGCCAGCGCCTACGGGGCGCCTAATCAGCCCCAGCATTTT. This translates into CASAYGAPNQPQHF.

This clonotype has a count of ten or more. V usage is TRBV7-9 and J usage is TRBJ2-5; 12 positions match TRBD2. There are 15 residues in the CDR3. With V trimmed by 5 bases and J by 5 bases, 6 bases remained unmatched. Germline V gives CDR1 SEHNR, CDR2 FQNEAQ (reference sequence). The CDR3 spells CASSPRLAGDETQYF. In DNA, the CDR3 is TGTGCCAGCAGCCCCCGACTAGCGGGAGATGAGACCCAGTACTTC.

This clonotype was detected once. The gene calls are TRBV29-1 and TRBJ2-5; D tentatively fits TRBD1 or TRBD2 (6 bases each). Trimming removed 3 bases from V and 6 bases from J, with 14 bases in between. The CDR3 runs to 13 residues. CDR1 SQVTM and CDR2 ANQGSEA come from the germline V gene. The CDR3 reads CSVDLQGGKTQYF. DNA for the CDR3: TGCAGCGTTGATTTACAGGGCGGGAAGACCCAGTACTTC.

There are many counts of this clonotype. This chain connects TRBV24-1 to TRBJ2-1; D is unresolved. Germline CDR1 is KGHDR and CDR2 is SFDVKD. There are 14 residues in the CDR3. The germline V and J ends were trimmed by 2 bases and 12 bases, with 16 bases remaining between them. The DNA for the CDR3 is TGTGCCACCAGTGATTGGCCAGGCTCAATGGGGCAGTTCTTC. It translates to CATSDWPGSMGQFF.

This clonotype turned up a few times. The rearrangement uses TRBV12-3 or TRBV12-4 and TRBJ2-7; TRBD1 matches 8 bases. J was trimmed by 3 bases and V by 6 bases; bases with no gene match: 4. This CDR3 region has 13 residues. CDR3 protein: CASRATGDYEQYV. The CDR3 DNA is TGTGCCAGCAGGGCGACAGGGGACTACGAGCAGTACGTC.

In this sample, this clonotype turned up many times. The rearrangement joins TRBV20-1 to TRBJ2-1; possible D gene TRBD2, 5 bases. From germline, CDR1 is DFQATT and CDR2 SNEGSKA (reference sequence). The germline V and J ends were trimmed by 3 bases and 7 bases, with 10 bases remaining between them. This CDR3 comprises 12 residues. The CDR3 region is CSAREDANEQFF. The CDR3 bases are TGCAGTGCTAGGGAGGACGCGAATGAGCAGTTCTTC.

This clonotype was counted at least ten times. The genes are TRBV5-1 and TRBJ2-1, with 10 bases fitting TRBD1. Germline CDR1 reads SGHRS; CDR2 reads YFSETQ. The CDR3 has 14 residues. Trimming removed 3 bases from V and 4 bases from J; junction bases left unmatched: 1. The CDR3 bases are TGCGCCAGCAGCTCGGGACAGGGGTACAATGAGCAGTTCTTC. Encoded protein: CASSSGQGYNEQFF. Based on the CDR3 plus reference TRBV5-1 and TRBJ2-1, the full variable domain is KAGVTQTPRYLIKTRGQQVTLSCSPISGHRSVSWYQQTPGQGLQFLFEYFSETQRNKGNFPGRFSGRQFSNSRSEMNVSTLELGDSALYLCASSSGQGYNEQFFGPGTRLTVL.

This sequence joins TRBV19 and TRBJ2-7, with TRBD1 identical over 11 bases. The germline V gene encodes CDR1 LNHDA and CDR2 SQIVND (reference sequence). This CDR3 spans 14 amino acids. Trimming took 6 bases from V and 6 from J; bases not matched to a gene: 7. The CDR3 DNA is TGTGCCAGTAGCCGGGACAGGGGGTTGCGCGAGCAGTACTTC. Amino acids: CASSRDRGLREQYF.

This clonotype showed up many times. The genes are TRBV6-1 and TRBJ2-1; no definite D call. Trimming left V 9 bases short and J 6 bases short, with 9 bases between. Germline V gene data show CDR1 as MNHNS and CDR2 as SASEGT. This CDR3 spans 11 amino acids. Here the CDR3 reads CASPKRNEQFF. In DNA, the CDR3 is TGTGCCAGTCCCAAACGCAATGAGCAGTTCTTC.

The rearrangement joins TRBV20-1 to TRBJ2-3; D is possibly TRBD1 (5 bases). The CDR3 runs to 11 residues. The germline CDR1 and CDR2 sequences are DFQATT and SNEGSKA (reference sequence). The ends were cut back, 6 bases at V and 3 bases at J, with 7 bases in the middle. The CDR3: CSAAGTDTQYF. The CDR3 DNA sequence: TGCAGTGCAGCAGGGACAGATACGCAGTATTTT.

The sample holds many counts of this clonotype. The V gene is TRBV6-5, the J gene TRBJ2-7; tentatively, D is TRBD1 (6 bases). The V end lost 7 bases, the J end lost 0 bases, and 13 bases lay between the germline ends. From germline, CDR1 is MNHEY and CDR2 SVGAGI. The CDR3 spans 14 residues. CDR3 bases: TGTGCCAGCAAAAAGACAGGCAGCTCCTACGAGCAGTACTTC. It encodes CASKKTGSSYEQYF.

This rearrangement joins TRBV5-5 to TRBJ2-7, with 7 positions matching TRBD2. The germline V gene has CDR1 SGHKS and CDR2 YYEKEE (reference sequence). The length of the CDR3 is 19 residues. V gave up 0 bases and J gave up 3 bases; unmatched junction bases: 18. The CDR3 protein is CASSLAASGQSGLFYEQYV. CDR3 coding DNA: TGTGCCAGCAGCTTGGCGGCTAGCGGACAATCCGGTCTGTTCTACGAGCAGTACGTC.

The V call is TRBV11-3, the J call TRBJ1-1; D possibly corresponds to TRBD1 (5 bases). The CDR3 consists of 14 residues. V lost 3 bases, J lost 1 base, and 9 bases lay in between. The germline V gene encodes CDR1 SGHNT and CDR2 YENEEA. This CDR3 reads CASSFAGTNTEAFF. CDR3 coding DNA: TGTGCCAGCAGCTTCGCCGGGACGAACACTGAAGCTTTCTTT.

This clonotype was recorded at least ten times. This chain joins TRBV6-2 or TRBV6-3 and TRBJ2-2, with 8 bases that match TRBD1. The CDR3 covers 16 residues. Germline CDR1 MNHEY, CDR2 SVGEGT. Trimming cost V 5 bases and J 2 bases; bases outside gene matches: 7. The CDR3 sequence: CASSTGDRGNTGELFF. The CDR3 bases are TGTGCCAGCAGTACCGGCGACAGGGGAAACACCGGGGAGCTGTTTTTT.

This clonotype occurred many times. V usage is TRBV20-1 and J usage is TRBJ2-7; 7 bases agree with TRBD1. Trimming at V came to 2 bases and at J to 4 bases, leaving 11 bases not matched to a gene. Germline values: CDR1 DFQATT, CDR2 SNEGSKA (reference sequence). This CDR3 comprises 15 residues. The chain's CDR3 is CSARQNTGVWYEQYF. CDR3 sequence (DNA): TGCAGTGCTAGACAAAATACAGGGGTATGGTACGAGCAGTACTTC.

The chain combines TRBV20-1 with TRBJ2-5; D may correspond to TRBD1 or TRBD2 (5 bases each). Germline V gene data show CDR1 as DFQATT and CDR2 as SNEGSKA (reference sequence). V dropped 3 bases and J dropped 1 base, with 15 bases sitting between them. The CDR3 length is 15 residues. The CDR3 is CSARWDGSSQETQYF. The DNA for the CDR3 is TGCAGTGCTAGGTGGGACGGAAGCTCCCAAGAGACCCAGTACTTC.

The chain has TRBV6-1 and TRBJ2-5; D call uncertain. V shed 7 bases and J shed 1 base, with 10 bases lying between them. The germline V gene encodes CDR1 MNHNS and CDR2 SASEGT. CDR3 length equals 13 residues. The CDR3: CASILTRQETQYF. CDR3 DNA: TGTGCCAGCATTTTGACTCGCCAAGAGACCCAGTACTTC.